The 18 T cell receptor beta chains presented below share a single source sample, sequenced in a study of control samples from healthy donors and cancer patients. The repertoire was sequenced with immunoSEQ multiplex PCR; TCRdb's copy has only in-frame clones and lacks some. The sample carries around 120,000 clones, about 91% recorded once. Material: blood. All receptors derive from a man aged 40-49 years in good health.

This chain uses TRBV5-1 with TRBJ1-5; 9 nucleotides agree with TRBD1. From germline, CDR1 is SGHRS and CDR2 YFSETQ. J lost 6 bases, V lost 4 bases, and 5 bases had no gene match. CDR3 length: 14 amino acids. For the CDR3, the DNA is TGCGCCAGCAGCGTGGACAGGGGAGGTCAGCCCCAGCATTTT. Its protein product is CASSVDRGGQPQHF.

The genes are TRBV27 and TRBJ2-7; D gene uncertain. CDR1 is MNHEY and CDR2 is SMNVEV in the germline V gene (reference sequence). Trimming removed 0 bases at V and 2 bases at J, with 5 bases between. The CDR3 runs to 13 residues. The CDR3 DNA reads TGTGCCAGCAGTTTATCATCTCCCTACGAGCAGTACTTC. Protein sequence: CASSLSSPYEQYF.

This chain joins TRBV6-6 and TRBJ2-7; 7 bases match TRBD1. This CDR3 region has 13 residues. Trimming cost V 1 base and J 5 bases; bases outside gene matches: 2. The V gene's germline CDR1 is MNHNY and CDR2 SVGAGI (reference sequence). Here the CDR3 reads CASSYLQGNEQYF. CDR3 in DNA: TGTGCCAGCAGTTACTTACAGGGGAACGAGCAGTACTTC.

This chain connects TRBV29-1 to TRBJ1-2; D not certain. This CDR3 is built from 13 residues. V was shortened by 5 bases and J by 4 bases, with 14 bases between the two germline ends. CDR1 and CDR2 from the germline V gene are SQVTM and ANQGSEA. DNA of the CDR3: TGCAGCGTTTTCGGGTTGGCGGTCTATGGCTACACCTTC. This encodes CSVFGLAVYGYTF.

CDR3 bases: TGTGCCACCAGTGACAGGTCCAGGGGGCCTGAAAAACTGTTTTTT. It translates to CATSDRSRGPEKLFF. The V call is TRBV24-1, the J call TRBJ1-4, with 8 bases lining up with TRBD1. The CDR3 extends over 15 amino acids. J was trimmed by 7 bases and V by 4 bases; bases with no gene match: 7. Germline CDR1 and CDR2: KGHDR and SFDVKD.

This clone is a singleton in its sample. In the same sample, other DNA sequences code for this CDR3. The chain employs TRBV2 and TRBJ1-2; D uncertain. This CDR3 contains 12 residues. The germline V and J ends were trimmed by 4 bases and 1 base, with 4 bases remaining between them. From germline, CDR1 is SNHLY and CDR2 FYNNEI. The CDR3 nucleotides read TGTGCCAGCAGTGTGCGTAACTATGGCTACACCTTC. Its translation is CASSVRNYGYTF.

This rearrangement joins TRBV7-9 to TRBJ1-4, with a weak D call TRBD1 (5 bases). This CDR3 is 15 amino acids long. Per germline, CDR1 SEHNR and CDR2 FQNEAQ (reference sequence). Trimming took 2 bases from V and 3 from J, leaving 10 bases between them. CDR3 in amino acids: CASSLSETANEKLFF. CDR3 DNA: TGTGCCAGCAGCTTAAGTGAGACAGCTAATGAAAAACTGTTTTTT.

The rearrangement joins TRBV7-9 to TRBJ2-1; D gene uncertain. This CDR3 is 14 amino acids long. CDR1 and CDR2 from the germline V gene are SEHNR and FQNEAQ (reference sequence). V gave up 3 bases and J gave up 5 bases, with 11 bases separating them. CDR3 region: CASSLGHTDNEQFF. As DNA, the CDR3 is TGTGCCAGCAGCTTGGGCCATACGGACAATGAGCAGTTCTTC.

V usage is TRBV29-1 and J usage is TRBJ1-1, with 7 nucleotides matching TRBD1. Unmatched junction bases numbered 2, after V lost 4 bases and J lost 6 bases. Germline V CDR1 and CDR2: SQVTM, ANQGSEA. This CDR3 is 11 amino acids long. CDR3 coding DNA: TGCAGCGTTGCAGGGGGTTCTGAAGCTTTCTTT. Residues: CSVAGGSEAFF.

The chain uses TRBV2 and TRBJ2-2; no reliable D call. Germline loops: CDR1 SNHLY, CDR2 FYNNEI. The ends were cut back, 2 bases at V and 7 bases at J, with 5 bases in the middle. This CDR3 region has 12 residues. In DNA form, the CDR3 reads TGTGCCAGCAGTGAATTGGACGGGGAGCTGTTTTTT. Its translation is CASSELDGELFF.

J is TRBJ1-3 and V is TRBV6-6, with a weak D call TRBD1 (5 bases). Deletions cut 0 bases from V and 2 bases from J, with 8 bases between. The CDR3 consists of 15 residues. Germline lookup yields CDR1 MNHNY and CDR2 SVGAGI (reference sequence). The chain's CDR3 is CASSYSPDTGNTIYF. The CDR3 DNA reads as TGTGCCAGCAGTTACTCGCCGGACACTGGAAACACCATATATTTT.

The CDR3 DNA sequence: TGCGCCAGCAGCGGGGGACAGGGAGTGTATGGCTACACCTTC. Its translation: CASSGGQGVYGYTF. The gene calls are TRBV5-1 and TRBJ1-2; the match to TRBD1 covers 9 bases. With 4 bases clipped from V and 5 bases from J, the junction kept 6 bases outside the gene matches. CDR1 and CDR2 (germline): SGHRS, YFSETQ. This CDR3 contains 14 residues.

This chain uses TRBV7-9 with TRBJ1-1; D remains ambiguous. This CDR3 region has 12 residues. Germline assignment: CDR1 SEHNR and CDR2 FQNEAQ (reference sequence). The V end lost 5 bases, the J end lost 0 bases, and 4 bases lay between the germline ends. The CDR3 sequence: CASSPVNTEAFF. The CDR3 bases are TGTGCCAGCAGCCCAGTGAACACTGAAGCTTTCTTT.

This clone was counted between two and nine times. The gene calls are TRBV3-1 (or the pseudogene TRBV3-2) and TRBJ2-3; 10 nucleotides agree with TRBD2. CDR1 is LGHDT, CDR2 YNNKEL, per germline (reference sequence). The CDR3 contains 15 residues. Germline trimming cut 4 bases from V and 1 base from J; bases unmatched to any gene: 2. This CDR3 is CASSPGTSGTDTQYF. The CDR3 bases are TGTGCCAGCAGCCCTGGGACTAGCGGCACAGATACGCAGTATTTT.

CDR3 residues: CASSVSISQDSYGYTF. The CDR3, as DNA: TGTGCCAGCAGTGTGTCGATCTCACAGGATTCCTATGGCTACACCTTC. The chain carries TRBV6-1 and TRBJ1-2; perhaps TRBD1 as D (5 bases). The CDR3 is made up of 16 amino acids. CDR1 MNHNS and CDR2 SASEGT come from the germline V gene. V was pared by 4 bases and J by 4 bases, with 19 bases between.

The chain joins TRBV7-9 to TRBJ2-7; 7 bases map to TRBD2. Germline lookup yields CDR1 SEHNR and CDR2 FQNEAQ (reference sequence). The CDR3 runs 17 residues. J was trimmed by 0 bases and V by 5 bases; bases with no gene match: 13. The CDR3 DNA sequence: TGTGCCAGCAGCCCAAGGTATTCTAGCGGAAACTCCTACGAGCAGTACTTC. Translating gives CASSPRYSSGNSYEQYF.

The chain links TRBV3-1 (or the pseudogene TRBV3-2) to TRBJ2-5; 8 nucleotides match TRBD1. Germline V gene lookup returns CDR1 LGHDT and CDR2 YNNKEL (reference sequence). V dropped 7 bases and J dropped 5; count of bases not matched to a gene: 12. This CDR3 spans 15 amino acids. The CDR3 bases are TGTGCCAGCACTCAGGACAGGGTCGGAGGTGAGACCCAGTACTTC. This gives the protein CASTQDRVGGETQYF.

The chain uses TRBV2 and TRBJ1-4, with D perhaps TRBD1 (5 bases). Germline lookup yields CDR1 SNHLY and CDR2 FYNNEI. V was clipped by 6 bases and J by 0 bases, with 11 bases between them. This CDR3 comprises 15 residues. The CDR3 DNA reads TGTGCCAGCAGGATCAGGGAATCAACTAATGAAAAACTGTTTTTT. It codes for CASRIRESTNEKLFF.